Presented here are 7 T cell receptor beta chains from one specimen sequenced in a study of regulatory T cells in long-lasting Graves disease. In building TCR beta libraries, iRepertoire HTBI primers were used together with Arm-PCR of CDR3 regions. TCRdb re-called the multiplex PCR reads through MiXCR, storing one row per CDR3 protein. The table records hundreds of thousands of distinct CDR3 sequences, about 15% of them present only once. Indicated time point: newly diagnosed GD, antithyroid drugs for less than 3 months. Isolated PBMC RNA provided the starting material for the TCR library. These sequences were also reported in another study, on T cells in Graves' hyperthyroidism and ophthalmopathy.

The specimen was peripheral blood mononuclear cells (PBMCs), collected at new diagnosis, from a patient treated with antithyroid drugs. The receptors come from a woman under 40 with Graves disease.

In this sample, this clonotype turned up a few times. The chain is built from TRBV19 and TRBJ1-2, with a weak D call TRBD1 (6 bases). The CDR3 runs to 11 residues. Germline V gene sequence: CDR1 LNHDA, CDR2 SQIVND (reference sequence). V was clipped by 3 bases and J by 8 bases, with 7 bases between them. In DNA form, the CDR3 reads TGTGCCAGTAGTATGGACAGAGGCTACACCTTC. Translation gives CASSMDRGYTF.

Regarding this clonotype: A read error may explain this, as a much larger clone is one base away. V gene TRBV13 combines with J gene TRBJ2-4, with 11 bases identical to TRBD2. The CDR3 has 16 residues. V lost 3 bases, J lost 13 bases, and 14 bases stayed unmatched. Germline lookup yields CDR1 PRHDT and CDR2 FYEKMQ (reference sequence). CDR3 amino acids: CASSLTTSGDYNEQYF. The CDR3 DNA sequence: TGTGCCAGCAGCTTGACGACTAGCGGGGACTACAATGAGCAGTACTTC.

This clonotype was found a few times. The chain carries TRBV6-1 and TRBJ2-1, with 7 nucleotides matching TRBD1. The CDR3 totals 14 residues. Germline CDR1 reads MNHNS; CDR2 reads SASEGT. V was pared by 8 bases and J by 5 bases, with 9 bases of the junction left unmatched. The CDR3 DNA reads TGTGCCAGCGGTGGAAGGGACAGTCACAATGAGCAGTTCTTC. This codes for CASGGRDSHNEQFF.

This clonotype was observed a few times. This chain connects TRBV10-3 to TRBJ2-5, with 13 bases identical to TRBD2. The CDR3 runs to 16 residues. The germline V gene encodes CDR1 ENHRY and CDR2 SYGVKD. The trim removed 2 bases at V and 4 bases at J, leaving 4 bases unmatched. In nucleotides, the CDR3 is TGTGCCATCAGTGAGCGGACTAGCGGGAGTGGAGAGACCCAGTACTTC. Its protein product is CAISERTSGSGETQYF.

The rearrangement uses TRBV4-1 and TRBJ2-3; D is possibly TRBD1 (5 bases). Germline values: CDR1 MGHRA, CDR2 YSYEKL. V lost 0 bases and J 7 bases, leaving 17 bases between the germline ends. The CDR3 has 16 residues. CDR3 sequence reads: CASSQDRVKRTNTQYF. The DNA of the CDR3 is TGCGCCAGCAGCCAAGATCGAGTCAAAAGGACAAATACGCAGTATTTT.

J is TRBJ2-6 and V is TRBV10-3; 7 bases match TRBD1. The J segment lost 0 bases and the V segment lost 4 bases, leaving 15 bases of the junction unmatched. Germline CDR1 reads ENHRY; CDR2 reads SYGVKD. The CDR3 loop spans 20 amino acids. The CDR3 DNA sequence: TGTGCCATCAGTGCAATACCGACAGGGCACCCTGCCTCTGGGGCCAACGTCCTGACTTTC. Its translation: CAISAIPTGHPASGANVLTF.

This clonotype appeared a few times. This chain connects TRBV4-3 to TRBJ2-3; TRBD2 matches 10 bases. Germline assignment: CDR1 LGHNA and CDR2 YSLEER. There are 17 residues in the CDR3. Unmatched junction bases numbered 8, after V lost 4 bases and J lost 1 base. In DNA form, the CDR3 reads TGCGCCAGCAGCCTTTACACGGGGACTAGCGGCACAGATACGCAGTATTTT. This translates into CASSLYTGTSGTDTQYF.